One sample yielded the 2 T cell receptor beta chains listed below, sequenced in a study of CXCR3-negative and CXCR3-positive naive CD8 T cells. The study's findings and limits: Researchers report that CXCR3-positive naive cells carry more hydrophobic TRB CDR3s than CXCR3-negative naive cells.

In preparing the TRB cDNA libraries, 5' RACE with UMI labels was used. TCRdb re-called the 5' RACE reads, yielding one record per CDR3 amino acid sequence without DNA. The sample yields 65,000 to 90,000 distinct CDR3 sequences, of which the top ten take up approximately 0.58%. No antigen is known for these receptors. The specimen was naive CXCR3+ CD8+ T cells from blood. Noted subset: CD45RO-CCR7+CD27+CD95- naive CD8+ T cells expressing CXCR3 (TNR3+). The receptors stem from a human donor in good health. Some clones in this sample may be carry-over from other donors' samples.

J is TRBJ2-2 and V is TRBV29-1; TCRdb returns TRBD1, unconfirmable since there is no DNA. This CDR3 is built from 16 residues. Germline CDR1 and CDR2: SQVTM and ANQGSEA. CDR3 residues: CSVEETGTGAPGELFF.

The rearrangement uses TRBV4-1 and TRBJ1-3. Germline CDR1 is MGHRA and CDR2 is YSYEKL. CDR3 length equals 16 residues. The CDR3 sequence is CASSQDGTGSGNTIYF.